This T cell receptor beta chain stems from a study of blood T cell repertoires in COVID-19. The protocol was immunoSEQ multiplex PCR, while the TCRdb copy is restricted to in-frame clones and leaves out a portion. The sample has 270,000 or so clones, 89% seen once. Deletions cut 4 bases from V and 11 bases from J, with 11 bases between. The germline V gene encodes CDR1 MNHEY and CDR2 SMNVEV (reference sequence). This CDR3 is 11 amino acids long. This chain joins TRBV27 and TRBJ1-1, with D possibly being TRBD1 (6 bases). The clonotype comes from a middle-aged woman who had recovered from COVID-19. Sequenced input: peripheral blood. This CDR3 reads CASSSQGWAFF. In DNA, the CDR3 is TGTGCCAGCAGTTCACAGGGCTGGGCTTTCTTT.